These T cell receptor beta chains were read from a single sample in a study of blood T cell repertoires in COVID-19. TCRdb's copy holds only in-frame clones and misses some; the assay was immunoSEQ multiplex PCR. This repertoire shows more than 150,000 clones, around nine tenths found once; its top ten account for 0.5% to 0.65%. Sequencing was carried out using peripheral blood. The receptor source for this set is a man between 50 and 59 years old with acute or convalescent COVID-19. Each CDR3 is given with its conserved first and last residue. Fields, in order: clone size, V gene, CDR3 protein. Clone size is given for some rows only: seen once, a few or many times, or a class if the clone is expanded.

clone_size: few
v_call: TRBV6-2/TRBV6-3
cdr3_aa: CASSTRGQGYQPQHF

clone_size: .
v_call: TRBV9
cdr3_aa: CASSTGEGIHF

clone_size: .
v_call: TRBV27
cdr3_aa: CASSFGGWGDTEAFF

clone_size: .
v_call: TRBV6-2/TRBV6-3
cdr3_aa: CASSYDVTLAGGKLYEQYF

clone_size: .
v_call: TRBV2
cdr3_aa: CASSDPGGGSMGTEAFF

clone_size: .
v_call: TRBV19
cdr3_aa: CASSMLGASGGNEQFF

clone_size: .
v_call: TRBV18
cdr3_aa: CASSPPSAGQADTQYF

clone_size: .
v_call: TRBV15
cdr3_aa: CATSRGGGIGEKLFF

clone_size: few
v_call: TRBV18
cdr3_aa: CASSPLAAGGTDTQYF

clone_size: .
v_call: TRBV3-1/TRBV3-2
cdr3_aa: CASSQSGTFYEQYF

clone_size: .
v_call: TRBV7-3
cdr3_aa: CASSLVGGSNTGELFF

clone_size: .
v_call: TRBV18
cdr3_aa: CASSPPGLAGVWETQYF

clone_size: once
v_call: TRBV6-2/TRBV6-3
cdr3_aa: CASSPTGYEQYF

clone_size: .
v_call: TRBV27
cdr3_aa: CASSFVTGGADTQYF

clone_size: .
v_call: TRBV5-1
cdr3_aa: CASSPGWDSPNEKLFF

clone_size: .
v_call: TRBV24-1
cdr3_aa: CATSGGGGTEAFF

clone_size: .
v_call: TRBV19
cdr3_aa: CASRRDISGNTIYF

clone_size: .
v_call: TRBV11-2
cdr3_aa: CASSRNEGQDLNYGYTF

clone_size: .
v_call: TRBV13
cdr3_aa: CASSWRTSGSRESYEQYF

clone_size: .
v_call: TRBV3-1/TRBV3-2
cdr3_aa: CASSQGVNQPQHF

clone_size: .
v_call: TRBV28
cdr3_aa: CASRGGGFYGYTF

clone_size: .
v_call: TRBV5-4
cdr3_aa: CASSLAGLAGYNEQFF

clone_size: .
v_call: TRBV27
cdr3_aa: CASRGQVNTEAFF

clone_size: .
v_call: TRBV27
cdr3_aa: CASSSSGEQYF

clone_size: few
v_call: TRBV10-2
cdr3_aa: CASSGVMNTEAFF